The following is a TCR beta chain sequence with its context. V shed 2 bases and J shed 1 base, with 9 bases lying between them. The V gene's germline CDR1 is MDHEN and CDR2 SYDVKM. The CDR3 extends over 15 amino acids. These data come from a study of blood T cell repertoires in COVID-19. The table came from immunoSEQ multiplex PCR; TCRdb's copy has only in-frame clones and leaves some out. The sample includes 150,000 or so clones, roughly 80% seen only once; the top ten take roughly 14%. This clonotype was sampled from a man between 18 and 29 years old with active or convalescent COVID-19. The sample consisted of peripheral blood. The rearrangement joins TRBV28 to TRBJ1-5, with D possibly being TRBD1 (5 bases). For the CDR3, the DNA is TGTGCCAGCAGTTTAATCGGGGGAAGCAATCAGCCCCAGCATTTT. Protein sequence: CASSLIGGSNQPQHF.